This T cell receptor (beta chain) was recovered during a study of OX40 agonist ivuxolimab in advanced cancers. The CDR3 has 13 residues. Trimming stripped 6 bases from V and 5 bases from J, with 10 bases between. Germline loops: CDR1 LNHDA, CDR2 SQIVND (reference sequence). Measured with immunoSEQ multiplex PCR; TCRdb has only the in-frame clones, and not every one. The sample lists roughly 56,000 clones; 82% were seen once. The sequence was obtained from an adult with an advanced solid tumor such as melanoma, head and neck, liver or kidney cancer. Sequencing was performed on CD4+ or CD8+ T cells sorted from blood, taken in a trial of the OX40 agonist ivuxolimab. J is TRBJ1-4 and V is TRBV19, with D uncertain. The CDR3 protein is CASRSPLNEKLFF. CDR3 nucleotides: TGTGCCAGTAGGTCTCCCCTGAATGAAAAACTGTTTTTT.